Presented here are 9 T cell receptor beta chains from one specimen sequenced in a study of beta chain features in type 1 diabetes. Since all of the isolated RNA was reverse transcribed, expressed TCRB transcripts were what got sequenced. The repertoire was sequenced with immunoSEQ multiplex PCR; TCRdb's copy has only in-frame clones and lacks some. In the table there are approximately 330,000 clones, more than 9.5% of which are singletons. Specimen: naive CD4+ T cells from blood. The receptor set was obtained from a woman aged 25-40 years in good health.

The chain recombines TRBV10-3 with TRBJ2-5; the match to TRBD2 covers 8 bases. Germline V gives CDR1 ENHRY, CDR2 SYGVKD. The CDR3 has 17 amino acids. After removal of 1 base from V and 1 base from J, the junction contained 8 bases not matched to a gene. The CDR3 reads CAISEFSPAGVQETQYF. CDR3 coding DNA: TGTGCCATCAGTGAGTTTAGCCCAGCGGGAGTCCAAGAGACCCAGTACTTC.

This sequence joins TRBV6-1 and TRBJ2-1; D is possibly TRBD2 (6 bases). V was cut by 7 bases and J by 6 bases, with 16 bases left in between. The CDR3 runs 14 residues. CDR1 and CDR2 from the germline V gene are MNHNS and SASEGT. The CDR3 sequence is CASTSRLDGNEQFF. CDR3 sequence (DNA): TGTGCCAGCACCTCGCGACTAGACGGCAATGAGCAGTTCTTC.

This clone turned up a few times. V and J are TRBV7-2 and TRBJ2-6, with D uncertain. V shed 0 bases and J shed 0 bases, with 6 bases lying between them. This CDR3 has 16 residues. Germline V gene data show CDR1 as SGHTA and CDR2 as FQGNSA. CDR3 sequence (DNA): TGTGCCAGCAGCTTAGCCCCGGGCTCTGGGGCCAACGTCCTGACTTTC. It encodes CASSLAPGSGANVLTF.

V and J are TRBV7-9 and TRBJ1-1, with TRBD1 matching over 8 bases. This CDR3 is 14 amino acids long. J lost 5 bases, V lost 1 base, and 3 bases had no gene match. From germline, CDR1 is SEHNR and CDR2 FQNEAQ (reference sequence). In nucleotides, the CDR3 is TGTGCCAGCAGCTTAGGGACAGGGAGAACTGAAGCTTTCTTT. Residues: CASSLGTGRTEAFF.

This chain connects TRBV6-5 to TRBJ2-1; 7 bases match TRBD2. The CDR3 is 15 amino acids. The V segment lost 0 bases and the J segment 4 bases; nucleotides outside the gene matches: 3. Germline V CDR1 and CDR2: MNHEY, SVGAGI. Here the CDR3 reads CASSYSLAEYNEQFF. The CDR3 DNA sequence: TGTGCCAGCAGTTACTCCCTAGCGGAATACAATGAGCAGTTCTTC.

J is TRBJ2-1 and V is TRBV9, with 8 positions matching TRBD1. The CDR3 covers 14 residues. CDR1 is SGDLS, CDR2 YYNGEE, per germline. The V and J ends lost 0 bases and 13 bases, in that order; junction bases with no gene match: 9. The CDR3, as DNA: TGTGCCAGCAGCGTAGCTGGGCAGGGGGCTTCCCAGTTCTTC. As protein: CASSVAGQGASQFF.

This clone was found a few times. The chain is built from TRBV30 and TRBJ1-1; D unresolved. The CDR3 extends over 14 amino acids. The V and J ends lost 0 bases and 4 bases respectively, with 12 bases between them. Germline V gives CDR1 GTSNPN, CDR2 SVGIG (reference sequence). The CDR3, as DNA: TGTGCCTGGAGTGTACTTACCAGCGGCACTGAAGCTTTCTTT. It is translated as CAWSVLTSGTEAFF.

The chain recombines TRBV28 with TRBJ2-1; a possible D gene is TRBD2 (5 bases). V was pared by 7 bases and J by 4 bases, with 17 bases between. Germline V gene sequence: CDR1 MDHEN, CDR2 SYDVKM. There are 15 residues in the CDR3. CDR3 in amino acids: CASISPSPPYNEQFF. The CDR3 DNA is TGTGCCAGCATTTCCCCTAGCCCCCCTTACAATGAGCAGTTCTTC.

The J gene is TRBJ2-1, the V gene TRBV18; the match to TRBD2 covers 7 bases. J was trimmed by 2 bases and V by 0 bases; bases with no gene match: 7. The CDR3 spans 17 residues. Germline values: CDR1 KGHSH, CDR2 LQKENI. This CDR3 is CASSPPGGLRPYNEQFF. CDR3 DNA: TGTGCCAGCTCACCACCGGGGGGGTTACGTCCCTACAATGAGCAGTTCTTC.